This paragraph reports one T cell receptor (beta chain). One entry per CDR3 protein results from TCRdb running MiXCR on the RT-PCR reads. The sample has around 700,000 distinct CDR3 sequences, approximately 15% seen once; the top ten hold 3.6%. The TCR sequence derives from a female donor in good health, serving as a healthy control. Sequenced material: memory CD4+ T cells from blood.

The chain's CDR3 is CASSRDTGETQYF. The CDR3 DNA sequence: TGTGCCAGCAGCAGGGACACCGGAGAGACCCAGTACTTC. This rearrangement joins TRBV2 to TRBJ2-5; D is possibly TRBD1 (6 bases). This CDR3 comprises 13 residues. Germline V gene lookup returns CDR1 SNHLY and CDR2 FYNNEI. V lost 6 bases, J lost 4 bases, and 12 bases lay in between.